Reported below is one T cell receptor (beta chain). Ten or more counts support this clonotype. It lacks a known antigen. No qualities accompany the bases; no much larger clone lies one base away. Receptors were amplified or captured by 5' RACE. Sequencing took place on an Illumina HiSeq 2000. Template switching added a universal primer binding site, and the final cDNA carried a unique molecular identifier that allowed TCR cDNA molecules to be counted accurately. Specific primers in the conserved constant-segment region were used to synthesize first-strand cDNA for the TCR alpha and beta chains. Each cDNA library was double barcoded, with a SMART-Mk sample barcode plus Illumina barcodes, to control for contamination. TruSeq adapter sequences, together with Illumina sample barcodes, were added in two successive PCR steps. Sequencing of the TCR alpha and beta cDNA libraries was done on the Illumina HiSeq platform using custom primers. Per the original workflow: MiGEC processed the raw reads to extract unique molecular identifiers, while MiXCR was used to determine the CDR3 positions. For each individual, recombination models were inferred using an EM algorithm with the repgenHMM and IGoR tools. The analysis of shared clonotypes was done with the tcR package in R, with sharing normalized by the product of cloneset sizes. Out-of-frame nonproductive sequences were analyzed to study raw recombination free of thymic and clonal selection effects. The public reads were reanalyzed by TCRdb: fastp trimming at Q25, MiXCR alignment, in-frame beta chains only. Rows are unified per CDR3 protein, each entry keeping the most common DNA and genes. TCRdb's processing, not the authors' own work, is the source of the V and J calls. The sample contains just under 550,000 distinct CDR3 sequences, 13% to 15% of them found a single time. Less than 0.5% of the sample is in the top ten clones.

Cut back by 6 bases and 7 bases, the V and J ends lie 15 bases apart. The CDR3, cysteine through phenylalanine, is 14 amino acids long. CDR3 DNA only is kept here, 42 bases in frame from base 1. The sample originates from a study of identical twins (TCRdb year 2016). Study-level background: TCR alpha and beta repertoires from monozygotic twins, unrelated adults of various ages and cord blood were deep-sequenced to test whether fetal clonotypes persist. To rule out contamination, replicate twin experiments were performed at different times with different library preparation protocols.

Every donor was a healthy Caucasian. Three pairs of female monozygotic twins, all aged about 18 to 30 years, were included in the twin cohort. Positive isolation kits from Invitrogen were used to isolate CD4+ and CD8+ T cell populations. What the work shows at the level of the full study, not this receptor alone: Because the same donors could not be followed over many years, the conclusions relied on cross-sectional statistical analysis. Out-of-frame TCR alpha sequences shared between twins showed an excess of low generation-probability sequences compared with coincidental sharing between unrelated individuals. The excess sharing between twins in beta out-of-frame sequences was weaker because fewer shared sequences reduced the signal-to-noise ratio. Invariant T cells such as MAIT and iNKT could partly confound zero-insertion analyses, although diverse VJ usage argued against such confounding for most clonotypes. In monozygotic twins, out-of-frame TCR alpha sharing was systematically underestimated by recombination models, although the models agreed with sharing between unrelated individuals. Fewer insertions were carried by abundant cord blood beta clonotypes, a similar but weaker trend appeared in young adult naive repertoires, and no such trend appeared in memory repertoires.

These data were also filed under a second study, of yellow fever vaccine responses in identical twins. The second paper further reports: According to the authors, in identical twins the way T cells responded to vaccination appeared partly convergent and partly personalized. The study precisely tracked vaccine-responding T cell clones in identical twins.

The receptor chain draws on TRBV12-3 or TRBV12-4 and TRBJ2-2; perhaps TRBD1 is the D gene, with 6 bases matching. Sample: CD4+ T cells sorted from blood. The TCR sequence derives from a young woman in good health. The CDR3 corresponds to CASRPQQGVGELFF. In nucleotide form, the sequence is TGTGCCAGCAGACCTCAACAGGGAGTCGGGGAGCTGTTTTTT.